Listed below are T cell receptor beta chains from one sample, sequenced in a study of beta chain features in type 1 diabetes. Measured with immunoSEQ multiplex PCR; TCRdb has only the in-frame clones, and not every one. The profile covers around 650,000 clones, with roughly 12% appearing a single time and around 0.12% taken by the ten largest. Sequenced: naive CD4+ T cells from blood. Receptor source: a man aged 25 to 40 with type 1 diabetes. Each CDR3 is given with its conserved first and last residue. The order of the fields is D gene, clone size, J gene, V gene, CDR3 DNA, CDR3 protein. A D gene is named only where the DNA matches it firmly. Size is stated for part of the rows, as once, few or many counts, or as a class when the clone is expanded.

d_gene: TRBD2; abundance: .; j_gene: TRBJ2-3; v_gene: TRBV6-5; CDR3nt: TGTGCCAGCAGAAGACTAGCGGCAGATACGCAGTATTTT; CDR3aa: CASRRLAADTQYF
d_gene: .; abundance: few; j_gene: TRBJ1-6; v_gene: TRBV2; CDR3nt: TGTGCCAGCCTCCGGGGAACCAATTCACCCCTCCACTTT; CDR3aa: CASLRGTNSPLHF
d_gene: .; abundance: .; j_gene: TRBJ1-2; v_gene: TRBV7-9; CDR3nt: TGTGCCAGCAGCTTAAGGGAGCGCGATGGCTACACCTTC; CDR3aa: CASSLRERDGYTF
d_gene: .; abundance: few; j_gene: TRBJ1-5; v_gene: TRBV30; CDR3nt: TGTGCCTGGAGTGTAGAAGGGGGGGCTCAACAGCCCCAGCATTTT; CDR3aa: CAWSVEGGAQQPQHF
d_gene: .; abundance: .; j_gene: TRBJ2-3; v_gene: TRBV5-4; CDR3nt: TGTGCCAGCAGCTTGGAGACAGATACGCAGTATTTT; CDR3aa: CASSLETDTQYF
d_gene: .; abundance: .; j_gene: TRBJ2-3; v_gene: TRBV7-9; CDR3nt: TGTGCCAGCAGCTCACCCATCCATCTCCAGGGGCTTAGCACAGATACGCAGTATTTT; CDR3aa: CASSSPIHLQGLSTDTQYF
d_gene: TRBD1; abundance: once; j_gene: TRBJ2-3; v_gene: TRBV2; CDR3nt: TGTGCCACCGGGGACAGCAGCACAGATACGCAGTATTTT; CDR3aa: CATGDSSTDTQYF
d_gene: .; abundance: few; j_gene: TRBJ1-5; v_gene: TRBV7-8; CDR3nt: TGTGCCAGCAGCCTCCCGGACAGTGGACAGCCCCAGCATTTT; CDR3aa: CASSLPDSGQPQHF
d_gene: .; abundance: .; j_gene: TRBJ1-2; v_gene: TRBV29-1; CDR3nt: TGCAGCGTTGAAGCAGCCACCGTCTATGGCTACACCTTC; CDR3aa: CSVEAATVYGYTF
d_gene: .; abundance: .; j_gene: TRBJ1-5; v_gene: TRBV28; CDR3nt: TGTGCCAGCAGTTCCCCAGGGTCGGGTCAGCCCCAGCATTTT; CDR3aa: CASSSPGSGQPQHF
d_gene: .; abundance: few; j_gene: TRBJ2-3; v_gene: TRBV5-6; CDR3nt: TGTGCCAGCAGCTTGGGCCCAGTTCGTAGCACAGATACGCAGTATTTT; CDR3aa: CASSLGPVRSTDTQYF
d_gene: .; abundance: few; j_gene: TRBJ1-3; v_gene: TRBV9; CDR3nt: TGTGCCAGCAGCGTCTCCGGGACATCTGGAAACACCATATATTTT; CDR3aa: CASSVSGTSGNTIYF
d_gene: TRBD2; abundance: few; j_gene: TRBJ2-5; v_gene: TRBV13; CDR3nt: TGTGCCAGCAGCTCCCCCCAGGGAGGGGAGACCCAGTACTTC; CDR3aa: CASSSPQGGETQYF
d_gene: .; abundance: few; j_gene: TRBJ1-1; v_gene: TRBV7-9; CDR3nt: TGTGCCAGCAGCTTATATTCGGAGAACACTGAAGCTTTCTTT; CDR3aa: CASSLYSENTEAFF
d_gene: .; abundance: few; j_gene: TRBJ2-7; v_gene: TRBV20-1; CDR3nt: TGCAGTGCTAGAGGGGTCTACGAGCAGTACTTC; CDR3aa: CSARGVYEQYF
d_gene: .; abundance: few; j_gene: TRBJ1-2; v_gene: TRBV14; CDR3nt: TGTGCCAGCAGCCAAGACCTTATCTATGGCTACACCTTC; CDR3aa: CASSQDLIYGYTF
d_gene: TRBD2; abundance: .; j_gene: TRBJ2-3; v_gene: TRBV2; CDR3nt: TGTGCCAGCAGCGCGGGACTAGCGGGGGGCACAGATACGCAGTATTTT; CDR3aa: CASSAGLAGGTDTQYF
d_gene: .; abundance: few; j_gene: TRBJ2-7; v_gene: TRBV5-4; CDR3nt: TGTGCCAGCAGCCGTAGTCTGGGCGGACCCTACGAGCAGTACTTC; CDR3aa: CASSRSLGGPYEQYF
d_gene: TRBD1; abundance: few; j_gene: TRBJ2-1; v_gene: TRBV4-2; CDR3nt: TGTGCCAGCAGCCAAGGCGTGAGACAGGGGGTGAACAATGAGCAGTTCTTC; CDR3aa: CASSQGVRQGVNNEQFF
d_gene: TRBD1; abundance: .; j_gene: TRBJ2-1; v_gene: TRBV6-1; CDR3nt: TGTGCCAGCAGGGCCACCGGGACAGATAACAATGAGCAGTTCTTC; CDR3aa: CASRATGTDNNEQFF
d_gene: .; abundance: .; j_gene: TRBJ1-6; v_gene: TRBV4-3; CDR3nt: TGCGCCAGCAGCCAAGGACGCAGGGATTCACCCCTCCACTTT; CDR3aa: CASSQGRRDSPLHF
d_gene: .; abundance: .; j_gene: TRBJ2-5; v_gene: TRBV11-2; CDR3nt: TGTGCCAGCAGCCCCTGGGGGTACCAAGAGACCCAGTACTTC; CDR3aa: CASSPWGYQETQYF
d_gene: .; abundance: .; j_gene: TRBJ1-2; v_gene: TRBV9; CDR3nt: TGTGCCAGCAGCGTAGGACAGAGTAACTATGGCTACACCTTC; CDR3aa: CASSVGQSNYGYTF
d_gene: .; abundance: .; j_gene: TRBJ1-5; v_gene: TRBV27; CDR3nt: TGTGCCAGCAGTAGTAAAGGGAATCAGCCCCAGCATTTT; CDR3aa: CASSSKGNQPQHF
d_gene: .; abundance: once; j_gene: TRBJ2-2; v_gene: TRBV9; CDR3nt: TGTGCCAGCAGCGTAGAGGGGAACCCCACCGGGGAGCTGTTTTTT; CDR3aa: CASSVEGNPTGELFF
d_gene: .; abundance: few; j_gene: TRBJ2-6; v_gene: TRBV5-1; CDR3nt: TGCGCCAGCAACGTGGGACCTATGTGGATGGCCAACGTCCTGACTTTC; CDR3aa: CASNVGPMWMANVLTF
d_gene: .; abundance: .; j_gene: TRBJ1-6; v_gene: TRBV7-7; CDR3nt: TGTGCTAGCAGCGAAGACCTGAGGTCACCCCTCCACTTT; CDR3aa: CASSEDLRSPLHF
d_gene: TRBD1; abundance: .; j_gene: TRBJ1-1; v_gene: TRBV4-1; CDR3nt: TGCGCCAGCAGCCCCTGGACAGGGATAAACACTGAAGCTTTCTTT; CDR3aa: CASSPWTGINTEAFF
d_gene: .; abundance: few; j_gene: TRBJ2-2; v_gene: TRBV5-1; CDR3nt: TGCGCCAGCAGCTCAGGACTTGCCACCGGGGAGCTGTTTTTT; CDR3aa: CASSSGLATGELFF
d_gene: .; abundance: .; j_gene: TRBJ2-3; v_gene: TRBV10-3; CDR3nt: TGTGCCATCAGCTCCCTTGTGGGGACAGATACGCAGTATTTT; CDR3aa: CAISSLVGTDTQYF
d_gene: TRBD2; abundance: few; j_gene: TRBJ2-1; v_gene: TRBV7-2; CDR3nt: TGTGCCAGCAGCTTAGTAGCGGGGGAAACAAATGAGCAGTTCTTC; CDR3aa: CASSLVAGETNEQFF
d_gene: TRBD1; abundance: few; j_gene: TRBJ1-2; v_gene: TRBV5-1; CDR3nt: TGCGCCAGCAGCATCACCGGGACAGAAGACTATGGCTACACCTTC; CDR3aa: CASSITGTEDYGYTF
d_gene: .; abundance: .; j_gene: TRBJ2-1; v_gene: TRBV2; CDR3nt: TGTGCCAGCAGACCCGGGACATTTCCCAATGAGCAGTTCTTC; CDR3aa: CASRPGTFPNEQFF